Only a few counts were recorded for the clone carrying this T cell receptor (beta chain). The CDR3 is 18 residues long. Germline V gene sequence: CDR1 SGHAT, CDR2 FQNNGV. The V segment lost 3 bases and the J segment 7 bases; nucleotides outside the gene matches: 11. The sample belongs to a study of blood T cell repertoires in COVID-19. Study background: The United States, Italy and Spain were the sources of the acute and convalescent COVID-19 samples. PBMCs, B-cell-depleted T cells, or T cells provided the cDNA or gDNA that made up the material.

As handled by the study authors: The assay estimated nucleated cells by amplifying reference gene primers. Sequencing used immunoSEQ multiplex PCR; TCRdb keeps in-frame clones, though not all of them. Clone size and V and J calls were adopted from that table, with D and trimming inferred from the DNA. The table lists tens of thousands of clones, 73% of them singletons. V gene TRBV11-2 combines with J gene TRBJ2-3, with 15 bases identical to TRBD2. This sequence was found in a woman in her 70s with acute or convalescent COVID-19. The sequencing input was peripheral blood. The CDR3 loop reads CASSLKTGTSGGLNTQYF. The CDR3 DNA reads as TGTGCCAGCAGCTTGAAGACCGGGACTAGCGGGGGGCTTAATACGCAGTATTTT.